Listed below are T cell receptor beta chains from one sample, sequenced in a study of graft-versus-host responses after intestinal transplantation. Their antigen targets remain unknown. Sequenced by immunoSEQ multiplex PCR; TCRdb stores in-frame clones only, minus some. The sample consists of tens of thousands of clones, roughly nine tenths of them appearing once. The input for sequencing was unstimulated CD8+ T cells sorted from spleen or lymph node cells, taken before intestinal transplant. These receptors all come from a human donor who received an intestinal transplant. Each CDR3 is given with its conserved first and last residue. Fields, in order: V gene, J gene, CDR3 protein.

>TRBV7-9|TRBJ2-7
CASSLTSGGPYEQYF
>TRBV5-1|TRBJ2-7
CASSLDLFPDEQYF
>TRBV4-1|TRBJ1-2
CASSQWGPDSGYTF
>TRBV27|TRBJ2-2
CASSLSGGTSNTGELFF
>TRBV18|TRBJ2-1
CASSQLTGAYNEQFF
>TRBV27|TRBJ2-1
CASSPPGRLADNEQFF
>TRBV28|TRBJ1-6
CASTKTGVYNSPLHF
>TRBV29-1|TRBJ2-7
CSAQGLGPYEQYF
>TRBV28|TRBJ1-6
CASSSGSWNYNSPLHF
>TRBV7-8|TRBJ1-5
CASSFGTASNQPQHF
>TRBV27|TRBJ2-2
CASSYTIGTGNTGELFF
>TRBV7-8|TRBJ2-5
CASSLGGTLPETQYF
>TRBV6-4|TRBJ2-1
CASSDSTGGYNEQFF
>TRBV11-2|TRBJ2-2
CASSIYRGTNTGELFF
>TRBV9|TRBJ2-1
CASSVDSGDEQFF
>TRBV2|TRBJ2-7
CASSAWRQASYEQYF
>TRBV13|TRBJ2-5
CASSFPSEETQYF
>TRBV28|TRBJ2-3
CASSSSTSGDGDTQYF
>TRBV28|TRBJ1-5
CASSPPGHFSNQPQHF
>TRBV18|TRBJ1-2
CASSPGQGIGYGYTF
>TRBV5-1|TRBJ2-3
CASSSTSTDTQYF
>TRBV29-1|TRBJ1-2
CSVEEPVNYGYTF
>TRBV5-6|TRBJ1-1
CASSWDRENTEAFF
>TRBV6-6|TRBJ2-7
CASSLGTDFYEQYF
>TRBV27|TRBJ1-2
CASSQRQGRMAGYTF
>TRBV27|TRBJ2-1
CASSPPDRVWYNEQFF
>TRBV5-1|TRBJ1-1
CASSLNPGQGWGTEAFF
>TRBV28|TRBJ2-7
CASSLVPYEQYF
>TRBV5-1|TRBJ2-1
CASRARALVLAGGGGEQFF
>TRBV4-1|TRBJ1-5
CASSSDSRSPQHF
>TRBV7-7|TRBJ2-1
CASSYPGTGAGQSYNEQFF